This is a list of T cell receptor beta chains from one sample in a study of cytomegalovirus exposure and HLA in healthy donors. The repertoire was sequenced with immunoSEQ multiplex PCR; TCRdb's copy has only in-frame clones and lacks some. This repertoire shows some 220,000 clones, about 85% found once; its top ten account for approximately 0.24%. Sequenced: PBMCs. These receptor sequences come from a girl under 10 years old in good health and CMV-seronegative. The CDR3 runs from the conserved cysteine through the conserved F or W. Each record gives: J gene, D gene, clone size, V gene, CDR3 protein, CDR3 DNA. D genes are given only for firm matches. Not every row has a clone size; where given, it reads once, few, many or a size class.

TRBJ1-2,.,.,TRBV25-1,CASREGNYGYTF,TGTGCCAGCAGGGAGGGCAACTATGGCTACACCTTC
TRBJ1-4,.,.,TRBV5-1,CASSLQGSDANEKPFF,TGCGCCAGCAGCTTACAGGGATCGGACGCAAATGAAAAACCGTTTTTT
TRBJ1-1,.,.,TRBV18,CASSPTRGRADTEAFF,TGTGCCAGCTCACCCACCAGGGGCAGGGCCGACACTGAAGCTTTCTTT
TRBJ1-2,.,once,TRBV30,CAWNDQGGYTF,TGTGCCTGGAACGATCAGGGGGGCTACACCTTC
TRBJ1-3,.,.,TRBV19,CASRDSSSGNTIYF,TGTGCCAGTAGGGACAGTAGCTCTGGAAACACCATATATTTT
TRBJ2-7,TRBD2,.,TRBV2,CASSAPTSYSSYEQYF,TGTGCCAGCAGTGCACCGACTAGCTACTCCTCCTACGAGCAGTACTTC
TRBJ1-3,.,.,TRBV7-8,CASSSLAPTGKGNTIYF,TGTGCCAGCAGCTCCCTCGCTCCTACAGGGAAAGGAAACACCATATATTTT
TRBJ2-7,.,.,TRBV7-9,CASSLEGGDYEQYF,TGTGCCAGCAGCTTAGAGGGAGGTGACTACGAGCAGTACTTC
TRBJ2-7,TRBD1,.,TRBV29-1,CSVEEGTGGGNEQYF,TGCAGCGTTGAAGAGGGGACAGGGGGTGGCAACGAGCAGTACTTC
TRBJ1-5,.,.,TRBV4-1,CASSYEVITGSLQPQHF,TGCGCCAGCAGCTACGAGGTGATCACAGGGAGTTTACAGCCCCAGCATTTT
TRBJ2-5,.,.,TRBV5-1,CASSLPGQSKTQYF,TGCGCCAGCAGCTTGCCCGGACAGTCGAAGACCCAGTACTTC
TRBJ1-5,TRBD1,.,TRBV27,CASRQGTSNQPQHF,TGTGCCAGCAGACAGGGGACTAGCAATCAGCCCCAGCATTTT
TRBJ1-1,.,.,TRBV5-1,CASSFRGQLNTEAFF,TGCGCCAGCAGCTTCAGAGGACAATTGAACACTGAAGCTTTCTTT
TRBJ1-2,.,.,TRBV27,CASSFTGYGYTF,TGTGCCAGCAGCTTCACAGGGTATGGCTACACCTTC
TRBJ1-1,.,.,TRBV9,CASSVSTGNTEAFF,TGTGCCAGCAGCGTGTCGACTGGGAACACTGAAGCTTTCTTT
TRBJ1-1,.,.,TRBV7-9,CASSLAFNTEAFF,TGTGCCAGCAGCTTGGCCTTTAACACTGAAGCTTTCTTT
TRBJ2-5,TRBD2,once,TRBV10-2,CASRIAGVEETQYF,TGCGCCAGCAGAATAGCGGGAGTGGAAGAGACCCAGTACTTC
TRBJ2-5,TRBD1,once,TRBV5-4,CASSLAGTGGLTGETQYF,TGTGCCAGCAGCTTGGCCGGGACAGGGGGCTTGACCGGAGAGACCCAGTACTTC
TRBJ1-2,.,.,TRBV6-1,CASDSPPNYGYTF,TGTGCCAGCGACAGCCCTCCTAACTATGGCTACACCTTC
TRBJ2-7,.,.,TRBV29-1,CSVEGDSYEQYF,TGCAGCGTTGAAGGTGACAGCTACGAGCAGTACTTC
TRBJ2-1,.,.,TRBV5-4,CASSLPPPRGNEQFF,TGTGCCAGCAGCTTGCCCCCGCCAAGGGGTAATGAGCAGTTCTTC
TRBJ1-6,.,.,TRBV2,CASKGSPLHF,TGTGCCAGCAAGGGGTCACCCCTCCACTTT
TRBJ2-2,.,.,TRBV7-3,CASSSQGPGELFF,TGTGCCAGCAGCTCTCAGGGGCCCGGGGAGCTGTTTTTT
TRBJ2-7,TRBD1,.,TRBV7-9,CASSIMGQGVEQYF,TGTGCCAGCAGCATAATGGGACAGGGGGTCGAGCAGTACTTC
TRBJ2-7,TRBD1,.,TRBV7-8,CASSQTTGGHYEQYF,TGTGCCAGCAGCCAAACGACAGGGGGCCACTACGAGCAGTACTTC
TRBJ1-1,.,.,TRBV7-9,CASSLAWGRTEAFF,TGTGCCAGCAGCTTAGCGTGGGGGCGGACTGAAGCTTTCTTT
TRBJ1-1,TRBD1,few,TRBV25-1,CASRDRGTRGTEAFF,TGTGCCAGCAGGGATAGGGGAACCAGGGGGACTGAAGCTTTCTTT
TRBJ1-1,.,.,TRBV2,CASSSWTGGVEAFF,TGTGCCAGCAGTTCTTGGACCGGAGGGGTAGAAGCTTTCTTT
TRBJ2-2,TRBD2,.,TRBV29-1,CSVGGTGELFF,TGCAGCGTGGGAGGGACCGGGGAGCTGTTTTTT